What follows describes a single TCR beta chain. Its antigen is unknown. These data belong to a study of T cell responses to AZD1222 COVID-19 vaccine. The wider study: Second-dose timings of about 4 or about 12 weeks were pooled. Whole-study results and caveats: Sampling captured repertoires only after the peak T cell response. The breadth and depth of Spike-specific TCRs increased once two AZD1222 doses had been given. Only a handful of AZD1222 recipients were seropositive at baseline.

Repertoires were generated with immunoSEQ multiplex PCR, while TCRdb's copy carries only in-frame clones and drops some. This table has 110,000 to 150,000 clones, 92% appearing once. The source is an adult in good health. The specimen was peripheral blood, collected on day 0 of AZD1222 vaccination.

CDR3 in amino acids: CASRRVSEYEQYF. CDR3 coding DNA: TGTGCCAGCAGGCGTGTATCGGAGTACGAGCAGTACTTC. This chain links TRBV6-5 with TRBJ2-7, with no clear D. CDR1 MNHEY and CDR2 SVGAGI come from the germline V gene. V lost 6 bases, J lost 4 bases, and 13 bases lay in between. There are 13 residues in the CDR3.